This T cell receptor beta chain came from a study of control samples from healthy donors and cancer patients. This CDR3 region has 17 residues. Germline CDR1 reads SEHNR; CDR2 reads FQNEAQ (reference sequence). The V end was cut by 5 bases, the J end by 3 bases, with 23 bases between. Clones were sequenced by immunoSEQ multiplex PCR, and TCRdb holds only the in-frame ones, with some missing. The sample includes under 85,000 clones, approximately 82% of them seen just once. The chain recombines TRBV7-9 with TRBJ2-7; a weak D match, TRBD1 (5 bases). This TCR was recovered from a man aged 55 to 70 with head and neck cancer. The material sequenced was PBMCs. In DNA, the CDR3 is TGTGCCAGCAGCCCACGCAAGAAATCGACAGCGAACTACGAGCAGTACTTC. It is translated as CASSPRKKSTANYEQYF.